The source of this TCR beta chain is a study of CD8 T cells in ankylosing spondylitis. Points from the study as a whole: Within peripheral blood, clones linked to disease were CD8+ and relatively rare.

Quantitative 5'-RACE with molecular barcodes generated TCR beta libraries. TCRdb used MiXCR to reprocess the 5' RACE reads, holding one entry per CDR3 protein. The sample carries about 39,000 distinct CDR3 sequences, around 10% recorded once. This CDR3 has 14 residues. The germline V gene has CDR1 SGHNT and CDR2 YENEEA. V trimming: 8 bases; J trimming: 3 bases; junction bases outside the gene matches: 7. This clonotype showed up just a few times. Antigen unknown. The source of this sequence is a male donor with ankylosing spondylitis or in good health (not recorded which). V usage is TRBV11-3 and J usage is TRBJ2-3, with TRBD2 matching 8 bases. Sequencing was carried out using blood, either unsorted or a sorted T cell fraction (not recorded which). DNA for the CDR3: TGTGCCAGCTCGGGGGGGGCCCGGACAGATACGCAGTATTTT. Translating gives CASSGGARTDTQYF.